The 3 T cell receptor beta chains below were found in one sample sequenced in a study of blood T cell repertoires in COVID-19. Profiled with immunoSEQ multiplex PCR; TCRdb holds only in-frame clones, not every one. The table lists fewer than 400,000 clones, 75% to 90% of them singletons. Sequenced material: peripheral blood. These receptors all come from a woman in her late teens or twenties with acute or convalescent COVID-19.

This chain uses TRBV19 with TRBJ2-2; D not certain. The CDR3 extends over 14 amino acids. The germline gives CDR1 LNHDA, CDR2 SQIVND (reference sequence). Between the trimmed V and J ends, which lost 3 bases and 1 base, there was a span of 6 bases. The CDR3 loop is CASSILENTGELFF. The CDR3 DNA is TGTGCCAGTAGTATTCTAGAGAACACCGGGGAGCTGTTTTTT.

This chain uses TRBV9 with TRBJ1-4; 10 nucleotides agree with TRBD1. In germline, CDR1 is SGDLS, CDR2 YYNGEE. After removal of 3 bases from V and 7 bases from J, the junction contained 12 bases not matched to a gene. The CDR3 runs 17 residues. CDR3 DNA: TGTGCCAGCAGCGGCCCCGGGACAGGGGACGTTGTTGAAAAACTGTTTTTT. This sequence encodes CASSGPGTGDVVEKLFF.

The chain combines TRBV5-1 with TRBJ2-3; the D gene is possibly TRBD1 (6 bases). The CDR3 has 15 amino acids. The ends were cut back, 0 bases at V and 5 bases at J, with 13 bases in the middle. The germline V gene encodes CDR1 SGHRS and CDR2 YFSETQ. The CDR3 is CASSLVGQPRDTQYF. DNA of the CDR3: TGCGCCAGCAGCTTGGTAGGACAGCCGCGAGATACGCAGTATTTT.